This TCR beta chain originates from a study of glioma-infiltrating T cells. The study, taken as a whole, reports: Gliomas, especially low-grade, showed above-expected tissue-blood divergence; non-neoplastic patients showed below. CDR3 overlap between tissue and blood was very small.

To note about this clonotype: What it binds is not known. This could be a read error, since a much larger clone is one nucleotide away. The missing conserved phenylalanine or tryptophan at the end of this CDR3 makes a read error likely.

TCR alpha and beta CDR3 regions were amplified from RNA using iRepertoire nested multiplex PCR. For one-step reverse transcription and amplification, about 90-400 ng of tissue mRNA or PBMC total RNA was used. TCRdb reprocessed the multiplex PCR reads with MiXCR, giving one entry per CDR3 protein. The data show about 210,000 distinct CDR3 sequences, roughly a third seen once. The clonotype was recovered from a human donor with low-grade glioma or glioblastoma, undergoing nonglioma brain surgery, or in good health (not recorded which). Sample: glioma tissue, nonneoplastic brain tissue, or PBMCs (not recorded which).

The CDR3 spells CASSELWGTNEKLFL. As DNA, the CDR3 is TGTGCCAGCAGTGAATTATGGGGAACTAATGAAAAACTGTTTCTT. The chain has TRBV6-1 and TRBJ1-4; D remains ambiguous. This CDR3 is 15 amino acids long. From germline, CDR1 is MNHNS and CDR2 SASEGT. V was cut by 2 bases and J by 1 base, with 8 bases left in between.